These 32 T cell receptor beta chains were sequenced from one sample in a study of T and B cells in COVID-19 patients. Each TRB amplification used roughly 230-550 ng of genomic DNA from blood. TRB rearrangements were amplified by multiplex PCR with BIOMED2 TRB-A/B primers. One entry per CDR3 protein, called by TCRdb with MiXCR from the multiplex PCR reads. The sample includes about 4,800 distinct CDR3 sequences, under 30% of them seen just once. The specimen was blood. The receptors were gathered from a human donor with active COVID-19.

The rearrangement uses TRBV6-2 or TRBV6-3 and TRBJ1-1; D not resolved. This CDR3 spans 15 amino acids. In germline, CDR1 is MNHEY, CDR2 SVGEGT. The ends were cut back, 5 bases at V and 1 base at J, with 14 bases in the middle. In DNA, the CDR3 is TGTGCCAGCAGTCAGTTTAGGGAGGCGAACACTGAAGCTTTCTTT. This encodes CASSQFREANTEAFF.

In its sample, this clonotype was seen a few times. The chain's CDR3 is CASSLGAGSSYNSPLHF. The CDR3, as DNA: TGTGCCAGCAGCTTAGGGGCAGGGAGCTCCTATAATTCACCCCTCCACTTT. The genes are TRBV7-6 and TRBJ1-6; perhaps TRBD1 as D (5 bases). The germline V gene encodes CDR1 SGHVS and CDR2 FNYEAQ. This CDR3 has 17 amino acids. The ends were cut back, 1 base at V and 0 bases at J, with 10 bases in the middle.

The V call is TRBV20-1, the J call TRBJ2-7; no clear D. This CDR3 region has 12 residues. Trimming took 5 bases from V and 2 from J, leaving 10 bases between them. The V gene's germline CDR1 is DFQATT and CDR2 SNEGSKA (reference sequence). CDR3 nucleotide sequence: TGCAGTGCTTCGACTGGTACCTACGAGCAGTACTTC. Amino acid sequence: CSASTGTYEQYF.

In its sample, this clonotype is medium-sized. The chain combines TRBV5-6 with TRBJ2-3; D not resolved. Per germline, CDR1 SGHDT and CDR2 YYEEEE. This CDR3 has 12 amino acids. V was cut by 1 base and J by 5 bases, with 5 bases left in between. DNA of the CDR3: TGTGCCAGCAGCTTGACGCAAGATACGCAGTATTTT. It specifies CASSLTQDTQYF.

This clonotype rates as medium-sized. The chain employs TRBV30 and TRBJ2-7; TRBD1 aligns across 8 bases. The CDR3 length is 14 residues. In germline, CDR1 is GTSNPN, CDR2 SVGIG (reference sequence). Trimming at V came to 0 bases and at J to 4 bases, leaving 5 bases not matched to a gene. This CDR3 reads CAWSVEQGAYEQYF. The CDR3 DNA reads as TGTGCCTGGAGTGTCGAGCAGGGGGCGTACGAGCAGTACTTC.

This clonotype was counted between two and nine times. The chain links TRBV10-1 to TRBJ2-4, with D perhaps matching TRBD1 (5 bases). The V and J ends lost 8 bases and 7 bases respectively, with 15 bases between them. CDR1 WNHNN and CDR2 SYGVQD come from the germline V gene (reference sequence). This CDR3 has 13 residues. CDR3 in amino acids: CASGATLGNIQYF. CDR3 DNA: TGCGCCAGCGGGGCCACCCTGGGGAACATTCAGTACTTC.

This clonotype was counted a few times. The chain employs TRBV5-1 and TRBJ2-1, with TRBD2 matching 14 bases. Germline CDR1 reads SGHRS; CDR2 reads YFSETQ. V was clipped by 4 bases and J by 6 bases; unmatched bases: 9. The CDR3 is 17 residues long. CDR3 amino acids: CASSAGGTSGSLNEQFF. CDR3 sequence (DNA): TGCGCCAGCAGCGCGGGGGGGACTAGCGGGAGTCTCAATGAGCAGTTCTTC.

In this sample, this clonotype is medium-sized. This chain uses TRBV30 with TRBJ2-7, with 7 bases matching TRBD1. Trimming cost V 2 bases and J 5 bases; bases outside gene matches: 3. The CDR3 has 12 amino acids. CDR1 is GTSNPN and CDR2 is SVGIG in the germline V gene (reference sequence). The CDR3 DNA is TGTGCCTGGAGTTACAGGGGAAACGAGCAGTACTTC. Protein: CAWSYRGNEQYF.

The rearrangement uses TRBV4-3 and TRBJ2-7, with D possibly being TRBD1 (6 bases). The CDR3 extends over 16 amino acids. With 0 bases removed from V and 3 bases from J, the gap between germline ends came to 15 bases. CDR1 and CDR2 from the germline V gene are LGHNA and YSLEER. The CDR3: CASSQDLNRAVYEQYF. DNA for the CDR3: TGCGCCAGCAGCCAAGATCTAAACAGGGCGGTCTACGAGCAGTACTTC.

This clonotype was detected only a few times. CDR3 nucleotide sequence: TGTGCCAGCAGCACGGGACTAGCTAGCACAGATACGCAGTATTTT. It yields the protein CASSTGLASTDTQYF. The chain recombines TRBV5-4 with TRBJ2-3, with TRBD2 identical over 9 bases. V trimming: 4 bases; J trimming: 0 bases; junction bases outside the gene matches: 3. The CDR3 has 15 amino acids. Germline CDR1 is SGHNT and CDR2 is YYREEE (reference sequence).

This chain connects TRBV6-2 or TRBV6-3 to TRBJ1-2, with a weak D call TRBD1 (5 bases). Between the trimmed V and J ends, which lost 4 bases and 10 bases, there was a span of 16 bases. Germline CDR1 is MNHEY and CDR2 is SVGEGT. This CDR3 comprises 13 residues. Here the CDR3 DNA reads TGTGCCAGCAGTTTTACCAGGGTAGAATCCTACACCTTC. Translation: CASSFTRVESYTF.

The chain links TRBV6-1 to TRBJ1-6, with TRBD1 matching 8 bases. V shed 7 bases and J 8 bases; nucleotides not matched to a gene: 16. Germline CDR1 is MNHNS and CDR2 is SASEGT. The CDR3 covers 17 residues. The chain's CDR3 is CASKSKFGQGKDSPLHF. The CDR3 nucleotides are TGTGCCAGCAAGAGCAAATTTGGACAGGGTAAAGATTCACCCCTCCACTTT.

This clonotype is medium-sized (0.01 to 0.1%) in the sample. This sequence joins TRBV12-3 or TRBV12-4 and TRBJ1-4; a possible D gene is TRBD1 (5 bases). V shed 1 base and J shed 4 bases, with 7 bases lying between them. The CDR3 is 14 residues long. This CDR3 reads CASSLVQGNEKLFF. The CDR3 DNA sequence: TGTGCCAGCAGTTTAGTCCAGGGTAATGAAAAACTGTTTTTT.

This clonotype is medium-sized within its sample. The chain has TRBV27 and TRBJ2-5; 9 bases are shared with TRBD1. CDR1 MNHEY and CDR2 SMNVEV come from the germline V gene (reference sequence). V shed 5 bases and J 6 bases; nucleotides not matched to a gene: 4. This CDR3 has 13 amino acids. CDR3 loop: CASSLQGAKTQYF. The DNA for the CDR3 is TGTGCCAGCAGTCTACAGGGGGCGAAGACCCAGTACTTC.

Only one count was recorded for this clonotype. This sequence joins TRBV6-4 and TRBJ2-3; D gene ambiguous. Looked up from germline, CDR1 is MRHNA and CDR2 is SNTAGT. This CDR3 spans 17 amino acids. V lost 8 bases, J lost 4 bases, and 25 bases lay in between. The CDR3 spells CASLYRRPGIPPDTQYF. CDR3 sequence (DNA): TGTGCCAGCCTATACCGACGTCCCGGAATTCCCCCAGATACGCAGTATTTT.

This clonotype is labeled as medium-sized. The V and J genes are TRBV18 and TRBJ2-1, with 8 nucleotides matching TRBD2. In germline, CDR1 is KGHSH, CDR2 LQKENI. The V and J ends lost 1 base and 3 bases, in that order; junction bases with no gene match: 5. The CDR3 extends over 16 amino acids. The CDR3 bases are TGTGCCAGCTCACCACAGTCCAGCGGGAGCTACAATGAGCAGTTCTTC. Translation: CASSPQSSGSYNEQFF.

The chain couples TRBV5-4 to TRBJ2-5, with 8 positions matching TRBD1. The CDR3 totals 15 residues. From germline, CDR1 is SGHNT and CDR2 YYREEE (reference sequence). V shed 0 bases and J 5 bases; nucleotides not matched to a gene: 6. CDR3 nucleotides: TGTGCCAGCAGCTTGGAGTGGACAGGGATGGAGACCCAGTACTTC. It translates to CASSLEWTGMETQYF. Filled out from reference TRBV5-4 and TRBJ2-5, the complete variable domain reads ETGVTQSPTHLIKTRGQQVTLRCSSQSGHNTVSWYQQALGQGPQFIFQYYREEENGRGNFPPRFSGLQFPNYSSELNVNALELDDSALYLCASSLEWTGMETQYFGPGTRLLVL.

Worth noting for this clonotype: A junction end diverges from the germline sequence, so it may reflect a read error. The CDR3 protein is CASSLDQGLAGGRNEQFF. CDR3 DNA: TGTGCCAGCAGCTTGGATCAGGGACTAGCGGGAGGACGGAATGAGCAGTTCTTC. J is TRBJ2-1 and V is TRBV4-3, with TRBD2 matching over 15 bases. Germline loops: CDR1 LGHNA, CDR2 YSLEER. This CDR3 comprises 18 residues.

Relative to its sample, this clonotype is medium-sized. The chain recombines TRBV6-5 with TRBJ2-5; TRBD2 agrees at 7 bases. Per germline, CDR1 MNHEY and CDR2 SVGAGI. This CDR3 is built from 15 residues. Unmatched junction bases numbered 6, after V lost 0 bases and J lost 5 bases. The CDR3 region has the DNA TGTGCCAGCAGTTACTCGACGGGGGGTGGGGAGACCCAGTACTTC. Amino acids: CASSYSTGGGETQYF.

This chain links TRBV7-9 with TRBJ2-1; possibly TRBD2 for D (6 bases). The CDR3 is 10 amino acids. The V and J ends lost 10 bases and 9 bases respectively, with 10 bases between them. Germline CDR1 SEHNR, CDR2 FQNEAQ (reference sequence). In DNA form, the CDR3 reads TGTGCCACCCCGGGGGTTGAGCAGTTCTTC. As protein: CATPGVEQFF. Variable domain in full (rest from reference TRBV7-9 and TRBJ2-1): DTGVSQNPRHKITKRGQNVTFRCDPISEHNRLYWYRQTLGQGPEFLTYFQNEAQLEKSRLLSDRFSAERPKGSFSTLEIQRTEQGDSAMYLCATPGVEQFFGPGTRLTVL.

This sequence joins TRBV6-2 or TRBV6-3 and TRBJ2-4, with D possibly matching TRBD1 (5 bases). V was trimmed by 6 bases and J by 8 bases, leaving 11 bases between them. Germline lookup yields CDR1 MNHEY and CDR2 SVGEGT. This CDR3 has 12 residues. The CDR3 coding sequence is TGTGCCAGCAGCCTCGGACAATACATTCAGTACTTC. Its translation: CASSLGQYIQYF.

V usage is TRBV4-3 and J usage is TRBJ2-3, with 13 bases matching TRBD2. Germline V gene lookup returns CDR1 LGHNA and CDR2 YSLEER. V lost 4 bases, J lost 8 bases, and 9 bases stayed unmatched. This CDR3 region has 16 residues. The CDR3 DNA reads TGCGCCAGCAGCCCTCGGACTAGCGGGAGTTCGGGTACGCAGTATTTT. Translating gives CASSPRTSGSSGTQYF.

The CDR3 reads CSASNEQFF. Written as DNA, the CDR3 is TGCAGTGCTTCCAATGAGCAGTTCTTC. This chain uses TRBV20-1 with TRBJ2-1; D is uncertain. This CDR3 is 9 amino acids long. V lost 5 bases to trimming and J lost 6 bases, with 2 bases between them. CDR1 and CDR2 (germline): DFQATT, SNEGSKA (reference sequence).

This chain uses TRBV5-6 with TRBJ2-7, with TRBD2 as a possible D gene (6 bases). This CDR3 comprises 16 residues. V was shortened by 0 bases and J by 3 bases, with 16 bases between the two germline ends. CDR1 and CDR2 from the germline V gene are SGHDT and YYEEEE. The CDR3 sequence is CASSLGGAGLNYEQYF. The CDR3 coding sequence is TGTGCCAGCAGCTTGGGCGGGGCAGGGCTGAACTACGAGCAGTACTTC.

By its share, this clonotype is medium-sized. CDR3 residues: CASEGGLGGTEAFF. The DNA of the CDR3 is TGTGCCAGCGAGGGGGGCTTAGGTGGCACTGAAGCTTTCTTT. The rearrangement uses TRBV5-4 and TRBJ1-1; maybe TRBD1 (6 bases). In germline, CDR1 is SGHNT, CDR2 YYREEE (reference sequence). V lost 7 bases to trimming and J lost 4 bases, with 17 bases between them. This CDR3 spans 14 amino acids.

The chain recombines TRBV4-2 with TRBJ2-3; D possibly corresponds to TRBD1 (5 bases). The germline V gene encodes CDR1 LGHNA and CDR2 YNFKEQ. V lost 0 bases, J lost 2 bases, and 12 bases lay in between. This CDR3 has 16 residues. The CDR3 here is CASSQEIIRVTDTQYF. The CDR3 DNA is TGTGCCAGCAGCCAAGAGATTATCAGGGTCACAGATACGCAGTATTTT.

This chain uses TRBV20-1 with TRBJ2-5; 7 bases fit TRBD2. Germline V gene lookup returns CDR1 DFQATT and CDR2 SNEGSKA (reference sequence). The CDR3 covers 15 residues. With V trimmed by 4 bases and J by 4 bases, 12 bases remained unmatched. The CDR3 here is CSATNPNPGGETQYF. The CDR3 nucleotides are TGCAGTGCTACTAATCCCAACCCGGGGGGAGAGACCCAGTACTTC.

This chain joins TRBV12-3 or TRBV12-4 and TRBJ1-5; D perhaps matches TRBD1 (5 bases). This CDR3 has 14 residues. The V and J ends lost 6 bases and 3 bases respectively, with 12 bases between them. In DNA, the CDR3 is TGTGCCAGCAGCGGAACAGGTGTCAATCAGCCCCAGCATTTT. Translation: CASSGTGVNQPQHF.

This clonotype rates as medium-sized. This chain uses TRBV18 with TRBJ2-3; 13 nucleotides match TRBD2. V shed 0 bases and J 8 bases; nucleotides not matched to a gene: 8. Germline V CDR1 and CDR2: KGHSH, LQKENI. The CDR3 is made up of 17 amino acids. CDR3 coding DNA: TGTGCCAGCTCACCACCCACTAGCGGGAGGGGAGTGGGTACGCAGTATTTT. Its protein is CASSPPTSGRGVGTQYF. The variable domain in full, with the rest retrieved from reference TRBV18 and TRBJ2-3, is NAGVMQNPRHLVRRRGQEARLRCSPMKGHSHVYWYRQLPEEGLKFMVYLQKENIIDESGMPKERFSAEFPKEGPSILRIQQVVRGDSAAYFCASSPPTSGRGVGTQYFGPGTRLTVL.

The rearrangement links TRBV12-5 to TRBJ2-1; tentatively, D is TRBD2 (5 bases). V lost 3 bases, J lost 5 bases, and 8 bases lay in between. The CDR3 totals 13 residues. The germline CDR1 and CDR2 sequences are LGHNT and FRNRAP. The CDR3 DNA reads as TGTGCTAGTGGTTTAGCGGCCCACAATGAGCAGTTCTTC. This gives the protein CASGLAAHNEQFF.

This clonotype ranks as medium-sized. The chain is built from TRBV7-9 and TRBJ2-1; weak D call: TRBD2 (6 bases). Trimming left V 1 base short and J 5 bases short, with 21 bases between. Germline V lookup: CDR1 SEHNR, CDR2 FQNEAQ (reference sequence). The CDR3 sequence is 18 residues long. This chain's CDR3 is CASSLEQTRGSPNNEQFF. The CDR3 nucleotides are TGTGCCAGCAGCTTAGAACAGACACGGGGGAGCCCCAACAATGAGCAGTTCTTC.

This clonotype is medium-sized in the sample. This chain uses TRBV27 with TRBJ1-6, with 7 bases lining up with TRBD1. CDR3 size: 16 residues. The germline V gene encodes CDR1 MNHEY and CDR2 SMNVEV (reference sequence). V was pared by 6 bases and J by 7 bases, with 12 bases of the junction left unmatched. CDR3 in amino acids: CASSLDRAAQNSPLHF. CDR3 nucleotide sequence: TGTGCCAGCAGCCTAGACAGGGCCGCGCAAAATTCACCCCTCCACTTT.